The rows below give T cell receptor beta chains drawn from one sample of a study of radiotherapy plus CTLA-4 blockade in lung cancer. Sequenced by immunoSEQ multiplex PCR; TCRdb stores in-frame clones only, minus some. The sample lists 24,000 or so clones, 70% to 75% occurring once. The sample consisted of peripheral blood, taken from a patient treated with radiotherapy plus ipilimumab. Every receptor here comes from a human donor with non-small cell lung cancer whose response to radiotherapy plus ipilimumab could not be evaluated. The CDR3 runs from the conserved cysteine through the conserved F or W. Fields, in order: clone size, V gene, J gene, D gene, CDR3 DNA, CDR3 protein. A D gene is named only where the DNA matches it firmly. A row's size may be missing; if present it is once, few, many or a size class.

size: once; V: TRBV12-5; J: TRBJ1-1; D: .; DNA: TGTGCTAGTGCCCCGGAGCCGGGACAGAACACTGAAGCTTTCTTT; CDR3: CASAPEPGQNTEAFF
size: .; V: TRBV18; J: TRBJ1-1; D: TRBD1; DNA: TGTGCCAGCTCACTGGAACAGGGGGCCATCGCTGAAGCTTTCTTT; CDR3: CASSLEQGAIAEAFF
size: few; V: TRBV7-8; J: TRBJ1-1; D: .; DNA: TGTGCCAGCAGCTTAGTGGAGGGGTGGAACACTGAAGCTTTCTTT; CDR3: CASSLVEGWNTEAFF
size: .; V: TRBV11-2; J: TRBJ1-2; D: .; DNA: TGTGCCAGCAGCCCTAGCCGCGTTCGGGGCTTCCGGGAGGGCTATGGCTACACCTTC; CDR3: CASSPSRVRGFREGYGYTF
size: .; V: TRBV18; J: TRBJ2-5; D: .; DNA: TGTGCCAGCTCACCTGTTCAGGGGTTAGCCCAAGAGACCCAGTACTTC; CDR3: CASSPVQGLAQETQYF
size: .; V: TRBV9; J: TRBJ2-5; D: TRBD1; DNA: TGTGCCAGCAGCGGCCGGACAGGGGTCTTGGAGACCCAGTACTTC; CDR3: CASSGRTGVLETQYF
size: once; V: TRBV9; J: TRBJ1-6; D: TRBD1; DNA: TGTGCCAGCAGCGTAGAACAGGGGGATTCACCCCTCCACTTT; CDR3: CASSVEQGDSPLHF
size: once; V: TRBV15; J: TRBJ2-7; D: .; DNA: TGTGCCACCAGAAGAGAAGGGGCTCGCTCTTCCTACGAGCAGTACTTC; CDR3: CATRREGARSSYEQYF
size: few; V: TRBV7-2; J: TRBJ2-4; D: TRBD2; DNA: TGTGCCAGCAGCAATTCCGGGACTAGCGGGAGGGCCAAAAACATTCAGTACTTC; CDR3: CASSNSGTSGRAKNIQYF
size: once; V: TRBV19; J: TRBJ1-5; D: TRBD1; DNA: TGTGCCAGTAGTTCGGGCCCTGGACAGGGGAGGGATCAGCCCCAGCATTTT; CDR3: CASSSGPGQGRDQPQHF
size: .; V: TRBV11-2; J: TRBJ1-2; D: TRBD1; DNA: TGTGCCAGCAGCTTAGATTTCTGGGGACAGGGGGGCGGCTACACCTTC; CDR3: CASSLDFWGQGGGYTF
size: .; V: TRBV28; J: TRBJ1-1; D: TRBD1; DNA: TGTGCCAGCAGAGAAGGGACAGGGGGGAACACTGAAGCTTTCTTT; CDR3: CASREGTGGNTEAFF
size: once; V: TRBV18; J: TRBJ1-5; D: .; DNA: TGTGCCAGCTCACCAGAGTATAGCAATCAGCCCCAGCATTTT; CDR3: CASSPEYSNQPQHF
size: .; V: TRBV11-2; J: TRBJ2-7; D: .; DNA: TGTGCCAGCAGCTTAATCAGTCACCACGAGCAGTACTTC; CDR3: CASSLISHHEQYF
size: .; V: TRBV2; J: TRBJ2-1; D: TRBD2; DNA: TGTGCCAGCAGGGGGGTAGCGGGAGGACATGAGCAGTTCTTC; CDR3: CASRGVAGGHEQFF
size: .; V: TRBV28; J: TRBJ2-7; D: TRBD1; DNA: TGTGCCAGCGGGACAGGGAACCACGAGCAGTACTTC; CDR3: CASGTGNHEQYF
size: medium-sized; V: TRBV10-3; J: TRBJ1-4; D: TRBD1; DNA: TGTGCCATCAGCAGGGGGGCAACTAATGAAAAACTGTTTTTT; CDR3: CAISRGATNEKLFF
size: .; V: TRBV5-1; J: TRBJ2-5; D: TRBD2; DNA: TGCGCCAGCACCTCTTGGGGGGGTCGAGAGACCCAGTACTTC; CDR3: CASTSWGGRETQYF
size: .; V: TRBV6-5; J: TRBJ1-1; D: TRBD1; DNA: TGTGCCAGCAGTGAGGACAGGGTGAACACTGAAGCTTTCTTT; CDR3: CASSEDRVNTEAFF
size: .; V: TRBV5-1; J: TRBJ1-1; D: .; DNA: TGCGCCAGCTTTGGGACTCGCAGTACTGAAGCTTTCTTT; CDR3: CASFGTRSTEAFF
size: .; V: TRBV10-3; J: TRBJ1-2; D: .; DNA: TGTGCCATCAGTGGAGGGGGGGGCAGCGCAAAAAAAGACAACTATGGCTACACCTTC; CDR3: CAISGGGGSAKKDNYGYTF
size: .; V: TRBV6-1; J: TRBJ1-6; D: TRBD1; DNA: TGTGCCAGCAGTGAAAGGGGGGACAGGGAGATCATAACCCTCCACTTT; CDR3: CASSERGDREIITLHF
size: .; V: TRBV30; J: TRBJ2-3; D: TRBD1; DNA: TGTGCCTGCGAACAGGGGGCGCTTGGAGATACGCAGTATTTT; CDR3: CACEQGALGDTQYF
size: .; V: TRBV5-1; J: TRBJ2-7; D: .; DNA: TGCGCCAGCAGCTTACAGGTCATCTCCTACGAGCAGTACTTC; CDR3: CASSLQVISYEQYF
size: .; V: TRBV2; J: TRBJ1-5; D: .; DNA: TGTGCCAGCAGTGAAGGCCAGGCAGGCAATCAGCCCCAGCATTTT; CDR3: CASSEGQAGNQPQHF
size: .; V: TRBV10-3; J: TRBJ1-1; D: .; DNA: TGTGCCACCCTAAGGACTTCAGGGGATTGGAATGGAGCTTTCTTT; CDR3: CATLRTSGDWNGAFF